The 24 T cell receptor beta chains below come from one sample, sequenced in a study of T-cell memory formation after mild COVID-19. Via MiXCR, TCRdb re-called the 5' RACE reads, giving one row per CDR3 protein. This sample has fewer than 200,000 distinct CDR3 sequences, with about 18% found just once. Sequenced input: PBMCs or a T cell subset sorted from them (not recorded which). These receptors came from a man aged 18 to 29 who had mild COVID-19 (a few samples of this study predate the infection). Cell type and time point are not known.

This clonotype came up a few times. The chain combines TRBV24-1 with TRBJ2-1; D gene unclear. Trimming took 3 bases from V and 6 from J, leaving 17 bases between them. Germline-derived CDR1 and CDR2 are KGHDR and SFDVKD. CDR3 length: 16 amino acids. CDR3 sequence (DNA): TGTGCCACCAGTGATAAGACGGATCCCCCCCTCAATGAGCAGTTCTTC. This encodes CATSDKTDPPLNEQFF.

DNA for the CDR3: TGTGCCAGCAGCCCCGGGGGAGGGAACTATGGCTACACCTTC. It yields the protein CASSPGGGNYGYTF. V and J are TRBV2 and TRBJ1-2; tentative D call: TRBD1 (5 bases). Germline V gives CDR1 SNHLY, CDR2 FYNNEI. There are 14 residues in the CDR3. V lost 6 bases to trimming and J lost 2 bases, with 13 bases between them.

This chain connects TRBV21-1 to TRBJ2-7; TRBD1 reflects the table's D call only, with no check against the DNA. TRBV21-1 is assigned pseudogene status. CDR3 size: 17 residues. As DNA, the CDR3 is TGTGCCAGCAGCAAAGCCGGGACAGCCCGTAGGTCCTACGAGCAGTACGTC. It codes for CASSKAGTARRSYEQYV.

The gene calls are TRBV12-3 or TRBV12-4 and TRBJ2-2; D perhaps matches TRBD1 (6 bases). V was trimmed by 5 bases and J by 7 bases, leaving 8 bases between them. The CDR3 is 12 amino acids. Written as DNA, the CDR3 is TGTGCCAGCAGTAGACAGGACGGGGAGCTGTTTTTT. Its protein is CASSRQDGELFF.

This clonotype was seen a few times. This chain connects TRBV7-2 to TRBJ1-2; 8 bases match TRBD1. Trimming at V came to 4 bases and at J to 9 bases, leaving 10 bases not matched to a gene. Germline CDR1 and CDR2: SGHTA and FQGNSA. This CDR3 comprises 14 residues. The CDR3 spells CASSSTRTGSSYTF. The CDR3 DNA sequence: TGTGCCAGCAGCTCTACCCGGACAGGGTCTAGCTACACCTTC.

This clonotype occurred many times. The V gene is TRBV6-8, the J gene TRBJ2-1; D may correspond to TRBD1 or TRBD2 (8 bases each). V was pared by 5 bases and J by 4 bases, with 24 bases between. Per germline, CDR1 MNHGY and CDR2 SAAAGT. This CDR3 has 18 amino acids. The CDR3 here is CASSTTGVSASGYNEQFF. The CDR3 DNA sequence: TGTGCCAGCAGTACGACAGGGGTTTCGGCTAGCGGGTACAATGAGCAGTTCTTC.

The table lists this clonotype with a count of one. The chain employs TRBV7-2 and TRBJ2-7; 15 bases line up with TRBD2. Looked up from germline, CDR1 is SGHTA and CDR2 is FQGNSA. CDR3 size: 15 residues. V dropped 5 bases and J dropped 4; count of bases not matched to a gene: 3. CDR3 residues: CASSTGLAGGYEQYF. The CDR3 nucleotides read TGTGCCAGCAGCACCGGACTAGCGGGGGGGTACGAGCAGTACTTC.

This chain links TRBV12-3 or TRBV12-4 with TRBJ2-7; 7 bases are shared with TRBD2. The length of the CDR3 is 15 residues. V trimming: 7 bases; J trimming: 3 bases; junction bases outside the gene matches: 12. The CDR3 region is CASNLGGTQYYEQYF. The CDR3 DNA is TGTGCCAGCAACCTGGGGGGGACCCAATACTACGAGCAGTACTTC.

The genes are TRBV28 and TRBJ2-7; D not certain. Trimming cost V 5 bases and J 7 bases, with 15 bases left between them. The CDR3 is made up of 13 amino acids. Germline values: CDR1 MDHEN, CDR2 SYDVKM. Here the CDR3 DNA reads TGTGCCAGCAGTAAAGGGTGGTCGGAAGAGCAGTACGTC. Residues: CASSKGWSEEQYV.

This clonotype was seen more than once but under ten times. This chain links TRBV7-2 with TRBJ2-7; TRBD2 matches 7 bases. The germline V gene has CDR1 SGHTA and CDR2 FQGNSA. The CDR3 has 15 amino acids. The V and J ends lost 5 bases and 0 bases, in that order; junction bases with no gene match: 7. The CDR3 here is CASSPLAGSSYEQYV. The CDR3 region has the DNA TGTGCCAGCAGCCCCTTAGCGGGTAGCTCCTACGAGCAGTACGTC.

V is TRBV5-1 and J is TRBJ1-4, with D hard to call. Germline loops: CDR1 SGHRS, CDR2 YFSETQ. CDR3 length equals 15 residues. V shed 4 bases and J shed 7 bases, with 17 bases lying between them. CDR3 nucleotides: TGCGCCAGCAGCCTGGAATCGAGGAATAGTGAAAAACTGTTTTTT. It yields the protein CASSLESRNSEKLFF.

The V and J genes are TRBV7-3 and TRBJ2-3; 9 nucleotides match TRBD2. V gave up 2 bases and J gave up 4 bases; unmatched junction bases: 4. Looked up from germline, CDR1 is SGHTA and CDR2 is FQGTGA. There are 15 residues in the CDR3. Here the CDR3 DNA reads TGTGCCAGCAGCTTACTTAGCGGGGGCGCAGATACGCAGTATTTT. Translated: CASSLLSGGADTQYF.

This clonotype turned up a few times. The chain links TRBV5-1 to TRBJ1-2; TRBD1 matches 8 bases. The CDR3 length is 14 residues. V was pared by 0 bases and J by 8 bases, with 6 bases of the junction left unmatched. Germline V gene data show CDR1 as SGHRS and CDR2 as YFSETQ. The CDR3 DNA reads TGCGCCAGCAGCTTGGCCGGCCCAGGGGGCGGCTACACCTTC. Its translation is CASSLAGPGGGYTF. The variable domain in full, completed from reference TRBV5-1 and TRBJ1-2, reads KAGVTQTPRYLIKTRGQQVTLSCSPISGHRSVSWYQQTPGQGLQFLFEYFSETQRNKGNFPGRFSGRQFSNSRSEMNVSTLELGDSALYLCASSLAGPGGGYTFGSGTRLTVV.

The chain employs TRBV6-6 and TRBJ1-5; weak D call: TRBD1 (6 bases). Looked up from germline, CDR1 is MNHNY and CDR2 is SVGAGI (reference sequence). V lost 2 bases and J 7 bases, leaving 12 bases between the germline ends. CDR3 length: 14 amino acids. CDR3 sequence (DNA): TGTGCCAGCAGTTACGCGTCACAGGGACAGCCCCAGCATTTT. It specifies CASSYASQGQPQHF.

This clonotype showed up just a few times. The chain links TRBV6-5 to TRBJ2-7; a weak D match, TRBD1 (5 bases). V gave up 6 bases and J gave up 6 bases, with 9 bases separating them. The CDR3 has 11 amino acids. The germline CDR1 and CDR2 sequences are MNHEY and SVGAGI. The CDR3 loop reads CASRQGTEQYF. The CDR3 coding sequence is TGTGCCAGCAGGCAGGGTACCGAGCAGTACTTC.

This clonotype appeared once. V and J are TRBV6-2 or TRBV6-3 and TRBJ2-5; either TRBD1 or TRBD2 may fit D (7 bases each). Looked up from germline, CDR1 is MNHEY and CDR2 is SVGEGT. Trimming stripped 5 bases from V and 5 bases from J, with 15 bases between. The CDR3 is made up of 14 amino acids. CDR3 sequence reads: CASSARGGEETQYF. CDR3 in DNA: TGTGCCAGCAGTGCCAGGGGGGGAGAGGAGACCCAGTACTTC.

CDR3 residues: CASSLVSGVPQPQHF. CDR3 bases: TGTGCCAGCAGTTTGGTGTCAGGGGTTCCTCAGCCCCAGCATTTT. The genes are TRBV12-3 or TRBV12-4 and TRBJ1-5; a possible D gene is TRBD1 (6 bases). CDR3 size: 15 residues. V was pared by 3 bases and J by 6 bases, with 15 bases between.

The chain recombines TRBV11-3 with TRBJ2-1, with TRBD1 identical over 8 bases. The CDR3 has 14 residues. Germline V gene data show CDR1 as SGHNT and CDR2 as YENEEA. With 4 bases clipped from V and 9 bases from J, the junction kept 8 bases outside the gene matches. The CDR3 is CASSSSRDRIEQFF. In DNA form, the CDR3 reads TGTGCCAGCAGCTCGAGCCGGGACAGGATTGAGCAGTTCTTC.

This clonotype was counted only a few times. The chain uses TRBV18 and TRBJ1-6; 9 nucleotides align to TRBD1. Germline assignment: CDR1 KGHSH and CDR2 LQKENI. The V and J ends lost 2 bases and 9 bases, in that order; junction bases with no gene match: 2. The CDR3 extends over 14 amino acids. The CDR3 DNA sequence: TGTGCCAGCTCACCAACAGGGGGCGGTTCACCCCTCCACTTT. It is translated as CASSPTGGGSPLHF.

This clonotype appeared a few times. This CDR3 reads CASSYPGLATSLQTQYF. CDR3 nucleotides: TGTGCCAGCAGCTATCCGGGACTAGCGACTTCCTTGCAGACCCAGTACTTC. The rearrangement uses TRBV7-3 and TRBJ2-5, with 10 bases matching TRBD2. The CDR3 runs to 17 residues. CDR1 and CDR2 (germline): SGHTA, FQGTGA. Germline trimming cut 4 bases from V and 6 bases from J; bases unmatched to any gene: 14. The full variable domain, with the rest looked up from reference TRBV7-3 and TRBJ2-5, is GAGVSQTPSNKVTEKGKYVELRCDPISGHTALYWYRQSLGQGPEFLIYFQGTGAADDSGLPNDRFFAVRPEGSVSTLKIQRTERGDSAVYLCASSYPGLATSLQTQYFGPGTRLLVL.

The chain recombines TRBV27 with TRBJ1-4; the D gene is possibly TRBD1 (6 bases). In germline, CDR1 is MNHEY, CDR2 SMNVEV (reference sequence). V was clipped by 5 bases and J by 10 bases, with 20 bases between them. The CDR3 totals 15 residues. CDR3 DNA sequence: TGTGCCAGCAGTCCCGAGGGCGGGGGCAGGGGAAAACTGTTTTTT. As protein: CASSPEGGGRGKLFF.

The chain recombines TRBV20-1 with TRBJ2-7; D is possibly TRBD2 (6 bases). This CDR3 spans 12 amino acids. The germline V and J ends were trimmed by 1 base and 4 bases, with 8 bases remaining between them. CDR1 and CDR2 (germline): DFQATT, SNEGSKA (reference sequence). In nucleotides, the CDR3 is TGCAGTGCTAGAGGAGGGAGGTACGAGCAGTACGTC. This gives the protein CSARGGRYEQYV.

The chain recombines TRBV7-9 with TRBJ1-2; tentative D call: TRBD1 (6 bases). The CDR3 contains 14 residues. Trimming took 3 bases from V and 8 from J, leaving 16 bases between them. The germline CDR1 and CDR2 sequences are SEHNR and FQNEAQ (reference sequence). CDR3 loop: CASSFWPGEYGYTF. DNA for the CDR3: TGTGCCAGCAGCTTTTGGCCAGGGGAATACGGCTACACCTTC.

V and J are TRBV6-5 and TRBJ1-2; TRBD1 aligns across 10 bases. J gave up 6 bases and V 5 bases, and 6 bases lay outside the gene matches. From germline, CDR1 is MNHEY and CDR2 SVGAGI. The CDR3 spans 14 residues. The CDR3 loop reads CASSNGQGEDGYTF. The CDR3 DNA follows: TGTGCCAGCAGTAACGGACAGGGGGAGGATGGCTACACCTTC.